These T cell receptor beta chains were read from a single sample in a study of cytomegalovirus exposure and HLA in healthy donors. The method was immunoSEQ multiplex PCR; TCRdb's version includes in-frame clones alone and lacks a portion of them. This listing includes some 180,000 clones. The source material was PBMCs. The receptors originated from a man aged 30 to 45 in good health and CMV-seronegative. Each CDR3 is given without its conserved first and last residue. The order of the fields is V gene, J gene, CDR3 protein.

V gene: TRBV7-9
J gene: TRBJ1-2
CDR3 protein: ASSLATGYGYT

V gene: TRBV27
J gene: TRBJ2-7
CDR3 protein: ASRSPGYEQY

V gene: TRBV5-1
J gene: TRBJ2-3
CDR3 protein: ASSFQGGKGTDTQY

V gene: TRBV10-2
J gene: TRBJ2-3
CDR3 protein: AARQGMETDTQY

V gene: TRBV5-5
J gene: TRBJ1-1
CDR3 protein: ASSLDPPGTEAF

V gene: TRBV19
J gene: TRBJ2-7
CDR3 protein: ASSIDPFYEQY

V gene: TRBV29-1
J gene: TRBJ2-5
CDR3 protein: SVDPSGQETQY

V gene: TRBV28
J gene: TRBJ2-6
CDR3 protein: ASSFPRQGLELGANVLT

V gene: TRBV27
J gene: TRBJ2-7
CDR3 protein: ASSIRWGTGDEQY

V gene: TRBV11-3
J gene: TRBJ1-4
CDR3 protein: ASSFPFGGDEKLF

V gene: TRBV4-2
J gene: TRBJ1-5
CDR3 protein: ASSQLGQGQPQH

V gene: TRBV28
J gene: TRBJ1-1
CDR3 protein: ASCRNTEAF

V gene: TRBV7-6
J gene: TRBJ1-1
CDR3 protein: ASSLVGQGNTEAF

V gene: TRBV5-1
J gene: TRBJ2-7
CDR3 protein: ASSPGQGEQY

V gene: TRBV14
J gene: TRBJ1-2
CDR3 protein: ASSGTGNYGYT

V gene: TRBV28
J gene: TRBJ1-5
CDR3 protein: ASSYPGTGENQPQH

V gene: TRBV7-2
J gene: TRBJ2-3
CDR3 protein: ASSSQLAGARTDTQY

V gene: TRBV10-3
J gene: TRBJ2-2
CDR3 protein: AITSGGNTGELF

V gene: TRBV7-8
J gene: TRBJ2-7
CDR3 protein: TSSVGYSYEQY

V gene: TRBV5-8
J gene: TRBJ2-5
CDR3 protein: ASSLRQGPEETQY

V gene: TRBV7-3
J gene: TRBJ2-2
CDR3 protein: ASSMRAGASTGELF

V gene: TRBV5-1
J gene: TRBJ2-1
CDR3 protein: ASSWGHGTSYSNEQF

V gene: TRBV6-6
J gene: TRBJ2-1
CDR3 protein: ASSYGAGEQF

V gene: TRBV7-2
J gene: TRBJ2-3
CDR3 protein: ASSSQAGGRLSTDTQY

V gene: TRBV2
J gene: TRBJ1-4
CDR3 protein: ASSAGATNEKLF

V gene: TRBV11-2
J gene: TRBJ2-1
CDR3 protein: ASSSAGAYNEQF

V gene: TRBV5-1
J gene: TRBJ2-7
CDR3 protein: ASRAGDLNEQY

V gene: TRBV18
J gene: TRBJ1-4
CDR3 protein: ASSPRDIATNEKLF

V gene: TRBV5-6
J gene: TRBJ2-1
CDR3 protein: ASSLPQVAGVLGEQF

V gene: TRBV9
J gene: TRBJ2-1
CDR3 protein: ASSVLSGSYNEQF

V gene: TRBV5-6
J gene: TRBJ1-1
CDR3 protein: ASSFGGIAEAF

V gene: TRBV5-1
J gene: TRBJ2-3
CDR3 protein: ASTSSTDTQY

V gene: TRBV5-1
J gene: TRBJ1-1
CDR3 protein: ASSLSPGENTEAF

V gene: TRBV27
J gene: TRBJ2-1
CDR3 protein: ASTLAGGYNEQF

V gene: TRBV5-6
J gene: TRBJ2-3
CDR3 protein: ASSPSPNAADTQY

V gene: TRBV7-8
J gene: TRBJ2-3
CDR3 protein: ASSLSAGGPPDTQY

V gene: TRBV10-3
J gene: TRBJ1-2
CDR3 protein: AIGPQGAREGYT

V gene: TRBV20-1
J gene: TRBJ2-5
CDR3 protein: SASEQTQY

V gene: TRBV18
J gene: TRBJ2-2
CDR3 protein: ASSPRGSANTGELF

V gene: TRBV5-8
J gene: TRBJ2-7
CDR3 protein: ASSLVGGALYEQY

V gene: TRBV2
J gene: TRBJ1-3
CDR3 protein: ASGPGQSPSGNTIY

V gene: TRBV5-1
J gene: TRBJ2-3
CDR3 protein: ASSLWTSGVTDTQY

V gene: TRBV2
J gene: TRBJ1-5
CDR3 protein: ASSDRFEDEPQH

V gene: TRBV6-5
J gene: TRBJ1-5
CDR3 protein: ASSPPNGQPQH

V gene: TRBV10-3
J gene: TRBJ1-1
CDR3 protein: AISPGATEAF

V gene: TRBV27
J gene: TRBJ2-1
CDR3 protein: ASSTLTSGYYNEQF

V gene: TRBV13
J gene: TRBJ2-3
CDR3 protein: ASSSPPWSGGLDTQY

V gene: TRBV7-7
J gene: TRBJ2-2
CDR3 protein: ASLPAGNTGELF

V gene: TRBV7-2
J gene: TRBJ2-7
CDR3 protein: ASLSNRATTYEQY

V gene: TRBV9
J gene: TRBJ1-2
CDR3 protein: ASSVAGRASYGYT

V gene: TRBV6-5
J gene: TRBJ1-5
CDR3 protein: ASSEQGNQPQH

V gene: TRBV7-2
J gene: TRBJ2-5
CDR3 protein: ASSLYGGRVETQY

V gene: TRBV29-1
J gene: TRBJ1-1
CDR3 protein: SVEVNTEAF

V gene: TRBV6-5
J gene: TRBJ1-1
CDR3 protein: ASSTVRGTEAF

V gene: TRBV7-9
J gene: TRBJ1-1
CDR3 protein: SNLGTGPTEAF

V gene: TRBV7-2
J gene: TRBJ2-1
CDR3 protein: ASSERVSSYNEQF

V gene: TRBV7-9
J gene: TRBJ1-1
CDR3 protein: ASSLEGVASEAF

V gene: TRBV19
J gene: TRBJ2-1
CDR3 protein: ASSIPGTLTVDEQF

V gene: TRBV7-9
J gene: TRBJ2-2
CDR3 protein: ASSLGREGIGELF

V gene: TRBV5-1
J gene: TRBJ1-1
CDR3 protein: ASSSGQGKKMNTEAF